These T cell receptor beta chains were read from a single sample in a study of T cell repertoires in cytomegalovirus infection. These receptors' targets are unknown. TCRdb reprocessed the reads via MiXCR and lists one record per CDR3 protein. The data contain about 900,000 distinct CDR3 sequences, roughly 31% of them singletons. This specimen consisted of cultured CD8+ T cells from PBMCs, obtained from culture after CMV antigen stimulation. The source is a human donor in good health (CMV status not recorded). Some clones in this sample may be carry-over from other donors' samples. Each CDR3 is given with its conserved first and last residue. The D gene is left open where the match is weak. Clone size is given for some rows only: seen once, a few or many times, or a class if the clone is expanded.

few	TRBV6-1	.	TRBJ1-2	TGTGCCAGCACCCAAAAGGGGTTGGGGGCTAACTATGGCTACACCTTC	CASTQKGLGANYGYTF
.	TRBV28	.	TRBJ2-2	TGTGCCAGCGGATACAGGGAATTCACCGGGGAGCTGTTTTTT	CASGYREFTGELFF
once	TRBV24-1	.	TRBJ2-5	TGTGCCACCAGTGATTTGACAGGGCAAGAGACCCAGTACTTC	CATSDLTGQETQYF
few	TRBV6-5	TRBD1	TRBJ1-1	TGTGCCAGCAGTAGGGACAGGGTCACTGAAGCTTTCTTT	CASSRDRVTEAFF
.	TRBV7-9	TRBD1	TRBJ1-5	TGTGCCAGCAGCTTAGCTACCGGGACAGGTAGCAATCAGCCCCAGCATTTT	CASSLATGTGSNQPQHF
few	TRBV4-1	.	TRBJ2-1	TGCGCCAGCAGCCAAGTGGGGGGCCACAATGAGCAGTTCTTC	CASSQVGGHNEQFF
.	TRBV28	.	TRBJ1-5	TGTGCCAGCAGTTTTTGGAGGGATCGTCAGCCCCAGCATTTT	CASSFWRDRQPQHF
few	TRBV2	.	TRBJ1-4	TGTGCCAGCAGCGATCGATATGAAAAACTGTTTTTT	CASSDRYEKLFF
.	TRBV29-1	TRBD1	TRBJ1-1	TGCAGCGTGGGGACAGAAAGCATGAACACTGAAGCTTTCTTT	CSVGTESMNTEAFF
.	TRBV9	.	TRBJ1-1	TGTGCCAGCAGTTACCAGGGGAGCACTGAAGCTTTCTTT	CASSYQGSTEAFF
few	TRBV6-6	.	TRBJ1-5	TGTGCCAGCAGAACCAAACAGGGAACTCAGCCCCAGCATTTT	CASRTKQGTQPQHF
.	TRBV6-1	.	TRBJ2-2	TGTGCCAGCGAGGACAGAACAGAGCTGTTTTTT	CASEDRTELFF
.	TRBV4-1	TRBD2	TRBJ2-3	TGCGCCAGCACCCCGGGTAGCGGGGGCACAGATACGCAGTATTTT	CASTPGSGGTDTQYF
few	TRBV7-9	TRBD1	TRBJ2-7	TGTGCCAGCAGCTTAGAACAGGGGAACGAGCAGTACTTC	CASSLEQGNEQYF
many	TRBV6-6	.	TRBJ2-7	TGTGCCAGCAGTTACTCGGAAACTTTCCAGGGAATGATCTACGAGCAGTACTTC	CASSYSETFQGMIYEQYF
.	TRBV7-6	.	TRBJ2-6	TGTGCCAGCAGCCCGACGGCTGGGGTTGGGGCCAACGTCCTGACTTTC	CASSPTAGVGANVLTF
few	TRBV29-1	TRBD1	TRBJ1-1	TGCAGCGCAATGGGACAGGGTGAAGCTTTCTTT	CSAMGQGEAFF
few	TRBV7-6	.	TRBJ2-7	TGTGCCAGCAGCTTAGCCCTCACCTACGAGCAGTACTTC	CASSLALTYEQYF
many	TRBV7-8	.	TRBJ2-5	TGTGCCAGCAGCTTTACAGGAGAGGGGGAGACCCAGTACTTC	CASSFTGEGETQYF
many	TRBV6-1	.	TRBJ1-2	TGTGCCAGCGAGTGGGAGGGGGGCGCCGAGGGACTTCACGACTATGGCTACACCTTC	CASEWEGGAEGLHDYGYTF
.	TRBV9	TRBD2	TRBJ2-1	TGTGCCAGCAGCCCCCTACAGCGGGGGGGCAATGAGCAGTTCTTC	CASSPLQRGGNEQFF
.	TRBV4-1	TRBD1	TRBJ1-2	TGCGCCAGCAGCCAAGATGCCGGGACAGGGGGGATATACTATGGCTACACCTTC	CASSQDAGTGGIYYGYTF
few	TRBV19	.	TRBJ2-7	TGTGCCAGTAGTATCTCGGGGCCCTGGCTCGAGCAGTACTTC	CASSISGPWLEQYF
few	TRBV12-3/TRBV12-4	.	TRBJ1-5	TGTGCCAGCAGGACCGCTTTGGGGCGCAATCAGCCCCAGCATTTT	CASRTALGRNQPQHF
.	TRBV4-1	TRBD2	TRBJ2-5	TGCGCCAGCAGCCAAGGAATCCTTCGGGAGCGGGGGCCCTATCAAGAGACCCAGTACTTC	CASSQGILRERGPYQETQYF
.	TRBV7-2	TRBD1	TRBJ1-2	TGTGCCAGCAGCGTGACAGGGAGAGACTACACCTTC	CASSVTGRDYTF
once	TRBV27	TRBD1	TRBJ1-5	TGTGCCAGCAGTTTGGACAGGACTAGCAATCAGCCCCAGCATTTT	CASSLDRTSNQPQHF